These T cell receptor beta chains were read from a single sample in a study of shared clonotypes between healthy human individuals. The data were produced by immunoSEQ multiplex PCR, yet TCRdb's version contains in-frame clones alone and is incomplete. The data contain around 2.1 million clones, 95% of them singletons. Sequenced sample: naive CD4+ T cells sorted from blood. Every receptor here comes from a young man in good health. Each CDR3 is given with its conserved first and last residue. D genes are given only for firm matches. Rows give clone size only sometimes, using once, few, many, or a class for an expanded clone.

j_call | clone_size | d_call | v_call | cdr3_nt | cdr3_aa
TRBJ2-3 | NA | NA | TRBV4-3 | TGCGCCAGCAGCCAAGATGAGCCGGGAGCAAAGTATTTT | CASSQDEPGAKYF
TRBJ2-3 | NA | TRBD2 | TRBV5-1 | TGCGCCAGCAGCCCAGCGGGGGCGAGCACAGATACGCAGTATTTT | CASSPAGASTDTQYF
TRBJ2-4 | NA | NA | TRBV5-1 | TGCGCCAGCAGCTTGACAGCTTCTCTAGCCAAAAACATTCAGTACTTC | CASSLTASLAKNIQYF
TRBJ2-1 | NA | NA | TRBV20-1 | TGCAGCCTCCTCGTCGCGGAGCAGTTCTTC | CSLLVAEQFF
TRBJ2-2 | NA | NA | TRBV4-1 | TGCGCCAGCAGCCAAACAGGGTCCGGGGAGCTGTTTTTT | CASSQTGSGELFF
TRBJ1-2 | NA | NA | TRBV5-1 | TGCGCCAGCAGACCAGATGGTAGCTATGGCTACACCTTC | CASRPDGSYGYTF
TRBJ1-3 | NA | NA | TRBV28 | TGTGCCAGCAGTTTTATAGCTGGCCTCAGTCGCGGGGATGGAAACACCATATATTTT | CASSFIAGLSRGDGNTIYF
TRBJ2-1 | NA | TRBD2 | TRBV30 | TGTGCCTGGAACGGGCGGGGGGCCGCGGGTGAGCAGTTCTTC | CAWNGRGAAGEQFF
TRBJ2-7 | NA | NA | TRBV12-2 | TGTGCAAGTCGCCAAGGAGACAGGGGGCTAATATATTCCTACGAGCAGTACTTC | CASRQGDRGLIYSYEQYF
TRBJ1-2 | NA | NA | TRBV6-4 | TGTGCCAGCAGTGACTCCGGGGGGAAGGGGACGTATGGCTACACCTTC | CASSDSGGKGTYGYTF
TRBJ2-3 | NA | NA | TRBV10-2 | TGCGCCAGCAAAAACTTTCCCACAGATACGCAGTATTTT | CASKNFPTDTQYF
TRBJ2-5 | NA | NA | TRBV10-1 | TGCGCCAGCAGTCGACAGGTCCAAGAGACCCAGTACTTC | CASSRQVQETQYF
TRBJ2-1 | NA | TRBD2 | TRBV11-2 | TGTGCCAGCAGCTTGGGGACTAGCGTGTACAATGAGCAGTTCTTC | CASSLGTSVYNEQFF
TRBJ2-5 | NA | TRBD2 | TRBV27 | TGTGCCAGCAGTTTATGGCGGGGGGCGGAGACCCAGTACTTC | CASSLWRGAETQYF
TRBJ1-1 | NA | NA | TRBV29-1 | TGCAGCGTTGCGGAGGGGCATGAAGCTTTCTTT | CSVAEGHEAFF
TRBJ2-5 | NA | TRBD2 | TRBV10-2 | TGCGCCAGCAGGAGTAGCGGGGGGGATCAAGAGACCCAGTACTTC | CASRSSGGDQETQYF
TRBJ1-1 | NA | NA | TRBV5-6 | TGTGCCAGCAGCCTTCCGACAGGCCCTTATTCGGAGAACACTGAAGCTTTCTTT | CASSLPTGPYSENTEAFF
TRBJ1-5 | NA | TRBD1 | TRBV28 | TGTGCCAGCAGTTTTCAGGGGGCGGAAAATAGTCAGCCCCAGCATTTT | CASSFQGAENSQPQHF
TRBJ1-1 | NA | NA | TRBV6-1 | TGTGCCAGCGGTTGGGCAGGGCCGAACCCTGAAGCTTTCTTT | CASGWAGPNPEAFF
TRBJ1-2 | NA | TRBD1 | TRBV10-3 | TGTGCCATTCCGGGACAGGGTAAAGCTGGCTACACCTTC | CAIPGQGKAGYTF
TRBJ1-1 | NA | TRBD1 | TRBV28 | TGTGCCAGCTTACAGGGGATGAACACTGAAGCTTTCTTT | CASLQGMNTEAFF
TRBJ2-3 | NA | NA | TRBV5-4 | TGTGCCAGCAGCCAAGAAGATACGCAGTATTTT | CASSQEDTQYF
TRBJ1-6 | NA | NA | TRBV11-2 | TGTGCCAGCAGAAAGCAGGGTATCCCTTCACCCCTCCACTTT | CASRKQGIPSPLHF
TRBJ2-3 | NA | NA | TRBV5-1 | TGCGCCACCCAACGCCAGGGAGAAGTCACAGATACGCAGTATTTT | CATQRQGEVTDTQYF
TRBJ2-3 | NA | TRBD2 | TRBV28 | TGTGCCAGCAGTCCTAGCGGGGCCCCGGATACGCAGTATTTT | CASSPSGAPDTQYF
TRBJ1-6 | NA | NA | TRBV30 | TGTGCCTGGAGTATAGGGGATGATTCACCCCTCCACTTT | CAWSIGDDSPLHF
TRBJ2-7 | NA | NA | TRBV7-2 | TGTGCCAGCAGCTCCGATCGGGTCGCGTACGAGCAGTACTTC | CASSSDRVAYEQYF
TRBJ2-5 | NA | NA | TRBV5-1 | TGCGCCAGCAGCTTGGCGCCGGGAGTCCAAGAGACCCAGTACTTC | CASSLAPGVQETQYF
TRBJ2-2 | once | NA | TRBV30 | TGTGCCTGGAGTGTAACGCGTGGGGGCAGATTGGCCGGGGAGCTGTTTTTT | CAWSVTRGGRLAGELFF
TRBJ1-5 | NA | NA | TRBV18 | TGTGCCAGCTCACCAGACGTAGGCGGAAATCAGCCCCAGCATTTT | CASSPDVGGNQPQHF
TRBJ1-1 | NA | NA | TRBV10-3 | TGTGCCATCAGTGAGAGGGCGTCGGGCCTGAACACTGAAGCTTTCTTT | CAISERASGLNTEAFF
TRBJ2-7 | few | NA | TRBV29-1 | TGCAGCGTTGAAGAAGGCTACGAGCAGTACTTC | CSVEEGYEQYF
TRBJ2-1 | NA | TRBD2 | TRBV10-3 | TGTGCCATCAGTGAGGGACTAGACGTCAATGAGCAGTTCTTC | CAISEGLDVNEQFF
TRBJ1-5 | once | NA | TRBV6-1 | TGTGCCAGCAGCGATGACAGGAATCAGCCCCAGCATTTT | CASSDDRNQPQHF
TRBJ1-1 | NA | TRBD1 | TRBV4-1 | TGCGCCAGCAGCCTTGGGACAGCTAAAAACACTGAAGCTTTCTTT | CASSLGTAKNTEAFF
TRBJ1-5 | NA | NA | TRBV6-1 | TGTGCCAGCAGTGAAGGGAGGACCCCTCAGCCCCAGCATTTT | CASSEGRTPQPQHF
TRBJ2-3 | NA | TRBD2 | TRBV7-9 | TGTGCCAGCAGCTTAGTCCTAGCGGGGGTTATAGATACGCAGTATTTT | CASSLVLAGVIDTQYF
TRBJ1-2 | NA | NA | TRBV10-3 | TGTGCCATCAGTGAGTCGTCAGGGACTAACTATGGCTACACCTTC | CAISESSGTNYGYTF
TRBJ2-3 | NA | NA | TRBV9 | TGTGCCAGCAGCCTCACGGTGAGGGGCACAGATACGCAGTATTTT | CASSLTVRGTDTQYF
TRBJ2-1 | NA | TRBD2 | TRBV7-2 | TGTGCCAGCAGCTATGTACTAGCGGGGACCAATGAGCAGTTCTTC | CASSYVLAGTNEQFF
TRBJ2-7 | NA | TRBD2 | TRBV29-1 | TGCAGCGTTAACGCCGGACTAGCGGGAGTAGGCGAGCAGTACTTC | CSVNAGLAGVGEQYF
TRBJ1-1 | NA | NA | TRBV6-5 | TGTGCCAGCAGAACTTGGGCCACGGGCACTGAAGCTTTCTTT | CASRTWATGTEAFF
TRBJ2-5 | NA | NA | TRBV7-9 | TGTGCCAGCAGCAGATCCGGGACTGAAGAGACCCAGTACTTC | CASSRSGTEETQYF
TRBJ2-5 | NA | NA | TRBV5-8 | TGTGCCAGCACCCCCATGAGGGGGACTCCCCTAGAGACCCAGTACTTC | CASTPMRGTPLETQYF